This entry lists 13 T cell receptor beta chains sequenced from one sample in a study of identifying expanded T cells in peripheral blood. This table comes from immunoSEQ multiplex PCR, and its TCRdb copy is limited to in-frame clones, with some not included. The data show over 100,000 clones, about 88% seen once. The material sequenced was blood. Receptor source: a person between 18 and 69 years old in good health.

The CDR3 here is CASRPPGARETQYF. CDR3 nucleotide sequence: TGTGCCAGCAGGCCCCCCGGGGCGCGGGAGACCCAGTACTTC. The V gene is TRBV2, the J gene TRBJ2-5; TRBD1 or TRBD2 may be the D gene (5 bases each). Germline V CDR1 and CDR2: SNHLY, FYNNEI. Trimming took off 6 bases at V and 5 bases at J, with 16 bases between the two ends. This CDR3 is 14 amino acids long.

The DNA of the CDR3 is TGTGCCAGTAGTTCCCCGACGGACTATCAGCCCCAGCATTTT. As protein: CASSSPTDYQPQHF. This sequence joins TRBV19 and TRBJ1-5; D remains ambiguous. The V gene lost 5 bases and the J gene lost 5 bases, with 13 bases spanning the gap. Germline lookup yields CDR1 LNHDA and CDR2 SQIVND (reference sequence). CDR3 length equals 14 residues.

This chain uses TRBV19 with TRBJ2-7, with 8 nucleotides matching TRBD1. The CDR3 covers 13 residues. CDR1 and CDR2 from the germline V gene are LNHDA and SQIVND (reference sequence). V shed 7 bases and J 7 bases; nucleotides not matched to a gene: 9. In DNA, the CDR3 is TGTGCCAGTAACGGGACAGGAACTACGGAGCAGTACTTC. It yields the protein CASNGTGTTEQYF.

This clone was detected once. The chain carries TRBV10-3 and TRBJ2-1; 14 bases align to TRBD2. Germline V gives CDR1 ENHRY, CDR2 SYGVKD. J lost 8 bases, V lost 11 bases, and 8 bases had no gene match. This CDR3 is 14 amino acids long. Written as DNA, the CDR3 is TGTGCCTTGGGGACTAGCGGGAGCGGCGATGAGCAGTTCTTC. Translating it yields CALGTSGSGDEQFF.

The V gene is TRBV29-1, the J gene TRBJ2-7, with a weak D call TRBD2 (6 bases). The CDR3 is 13 amino acids. The germline CDR1 and CDR2 sequences are SQVTM and ANQGSEA. With 6 bases removed from V and 2 bases from J, the gap between germline ends came to 14 bases. The CDR3 DNA reads TGCAGCGTACTAACGGACTACCCCTACGAGCAGTACTTC. This sequence encodes CSVLTDYPYEQYF.

The V gene is TRBV11-2, the J gene TRBJ2-7, with D maybe TRBD1 (6 bases). V was cut by 5 bases and J by 4 bases, with 18 bases left in between. The CDR3 has 15 residues. The germline CDR1 and CDR2 sequences are SGHAT and FQNNGV. The CDR3 coding sequence is TGTGCCAGCAGCCCCTTAGCCTCAGGGGTTTACGAGCAGTACTTC. It codes for CASSPLASGVYEQYF.

The J gene is TRBJ1-1, the V gene TRBV11-3; unclear D gene. The germline CDR1 and CDR2 sequences are SGHNT and YENEEA. V was pared by 5 bases and J by 0 bases, with 7 bases between. CDR3 length: 13 residues. This chain's CDR3 is CASSLEMNTEAFF. The CDR3 DNA follows: TGTGCCAGCAGCCTGGAAATGAACACTGAAGCTTTCTTT.

J is TRBJ1-5 and V is TRBV4-1; maybe TRBD1 (5 bases). Germline V gene sequence: CDR1 MGHRA, CDR2 YSYEKL. This CDR3 comprises 14 residues. V lost 3 bases and J 2 bases, leaving 8 bases between the germline ends. Written as DNA, the CDR3 is TGCGCCAGCAGCCAGGTGGGGGGCAATCAGCCCCAGCATTTT. Translated, it gives CASSQVGGNQPQHF.

Only one count was recorded for this clone. The chain combines TRBV7-8 with TRBJ1-1, with D perhaps matching TRBD1 (5 bases). The CDR3 extends over 15 amino acids. The germline V gene has CDR1 SGHVS and CDR2 FQNEAQ. V was shortened by 1 base and J by 5 bases, with 14 bases between the two germline ends. The CDR3 DNA follows: TGTGCCAGCAGCTTAGTGGGGGTACCGTGGACTGAAGCTTTCTTT. Protein product: CASSLVGVPWTEAFF.

This rearrangement joins TRBV19 to TRBJ2-7, with D tentatively TRBD1 or TRBD2 (5 bases each). This CDR3 contains 13 residues. Trimming took 7 bases from V and 2 from J, leaving 12 bases between them. Germline assignment: CDR1 LNHDA and CDR2 SQIVND (reference sequence). CDR3 coding DNA: TGTGCCAGTAACCCGGGACGGGCCTACGAGCAGTACTTC. Translating it yields CASNPGRAYEQYF.

J is TRBJ2-2 and V is TRBV2; TRBD1 aligns across 9 bases. This CDR3 has 15 amino acids. Trimming took 5 bases from V and 5 from J; bases not matched to a gene: 6. Germline CDR1 and CDR2: SNHLY and FYNNEI. CDR3: CASSPQGADTGELFF. CDR3 sequence (DNA): TGTGCCAGCAGTCCACAGGGGGCCGATACCGGGGAGCTGTTTTTT.

This chain connects TRBV28 to TRBJ2-1, with D possibly matching TRBD2 (5 bases). Germline V lookup: CDR1 MDHEN, CDR2 SYDVKM. The ends were cut back, 4 bases at V and 8 bases at J, with 12 bases in the middle. The CDR3 totals 13 residues. CDR3 nucleotides: TGTGCCAGCAGTTCATACCCCGGGGATGAGCAGTTCTTC. Protein product: CASSSYPGDEQFF.

J is TRBJ2-1 and V is TRBV6-1; 9 bases match TRBD2. The CDR3 totals 17 residues. Trimming took 2 bases from V and 7 from J; bases not matched to a gene: 12. Per the germline V gene, CDR1 is MNHNS and CDR2 is SASEGT. CDR3 residues: CASSESASGAALNEQFF. The CDR3 DNA follows: TGTGCCAGCAGTGAATCCGCTAGCGGGGCCGCGTTGAATGAGCAGTTCTTC.